These 20 T cell receptor beta chains were sequenced from one sample in a study of T-cell reconstitution after alpha-beta-depleted transplantation in children. Construction of the TCRbeta library involved unique molecular identifiers. TCRdb used MiXCR to reprocess the PCR reads, holding one entry per CDR3 protein. The table records 420,000 or so distinct CDR3 sequences, about 11% of them present only once. Material: PBMCs from the stem cell graft donor, obtained from the stem cell graft. The receptor source for this set is a human donor who donated a stem cell graft to a child with acute myeloid leukemia.

The rearrangement joins TRBV5-8 to TRBJ1-1; D not certain. V was shortened by 1 base and J by 6 bases, with 7 bases between the two germline ends. The CDR3 is 12 residues long. In germline, CDR1 is SGHTS, CDR2 YDEGEE. The CDR3 reads CASSLWLAEAFF. The CDR3 DNA reads as TGTGCCAGCAGCTTGTGGTTGGCTGAAGCTTTCTTT.

This clonotype occurred many times. This chain uses TRBV7-6 with TRBJ1-5, with D unresolved. The CDR3 covers 16 residues. The V end was cut by 5 bases, the J end by 5 bases, with 19 bases between. Germline CDR1 SGHVS, CDR2 FNYEAQ. The CDR3 DNA is TGTGCCAGCAGCCAGGACGCAGGACGGCGCGATCAGCCCCAGCATTTT. Translated: CASSQDAGRRDQPQHF.

The CDR3 is CASYRGPYNEQFF. The CDR3, as DNA: TGTGCCAGCTACAGGGGGCCCTACAATGAGCAGTTCTTC. The chain employs TRBV27 and TRBJ2-1, with 9 nucleotides matching TRBD1. Per the germline V gene, CDR1 is MNHEY and CDR2 is SMNVEV (reference sequence). J lost 2 bases, V lost 8 bases, and 1 base had no gene match. This CDR3 has 13 amino acids.

This clonotype was counted between two and nine times. This chain joins TRBV13 and TRBJ1-6, with 7 bases matching TRBD1. V shed 0 bases, J shed 10 bases, and the junction held 9 bases outside the gene matches. CDR1 is PRHDT, CDR2 FYEKMQ, per germline (reference sequence). This CDR3 region has 16 residues. DNA of the CDR3: TGTGCCAGCAGCTTAGGGAACTCACAGGGGTCCTCACCCCTCCACTTT. Its translation: CASSLGNSQGSSPLHF.

In its sample, this clonotype was seen a few times. The chain joins TRBV12-3 or TRBV12-4 to TRBJ2-3; no clear D gene. V shed 4 bases and J shed 5 bases, with 10 bases lying between them. CDR3 length: 13 amino acids. CDR3 sequence: CASSSNRRDTQYF. The DNA for the CDR3 is TGTGCCAGCAGTTCGAACCGACGAGATACGCAGTATTTT.

This clonotype was detected only a few times. The chain recombines TRBV20-1 with TRBJ1-1, with TRBD1 identical over 8 bases. The CDR3 covers 14 residues. Germline CDR1 is DFQATT and CDR2 is SNEGSKA (reference sequence). The ends lost 3 bases at V and 0 bases at J; junction bases unmatched: 3. The CDR3 DNA follows: TGCAGTGCTAGGGGGGACAGGATGAACACTGAAGCTTTCTTT. It is translated as CSARGDRMNTEAFF.

This chain uses TRBV12-3 or TRBV12-4 with TRBJ2-3, with TRBD1 identical over 8 bases. With 6 bases clipped from V and 11 bases from J, the junction kept 7 bases outside the gene matches. This CDR3 comprises 12 residues. The CDR3 loop reads CASRRDRGKQYF. CDR3 sequence (DNA): TGTGCCAGCAGACGCGACAGGGGCAAGCAGTATTTT.

The genes are TRBV6-5 and TRBJ1-4; tentatively, D is TRBD1 (6 bases). Per germline, CDR1 MNHEY and CDR2 SVGAGI. The CDR3 runs 17 residues. V was pared by 2 bases and J by 4 bases, with 17 bases between. The CDR3 nucleotides read TGTGCCAGCAGTTACACCCCTCCGGGGGCCCTTAATGAAAAACTGTTTTTT. Its protein product is CASSYTPPGALNEKLFF.

This clonotype was counted many times. The chain is built from TRBV6-2 or TRBV6-3 and TRBJ2-7; D perhaps matches TRBD2 (5 bases). Germline V gene data show CDR1 as MNHEY and CDR2 as SVGEGT. This CDR3 comprises 13 residues. Trimming removed 2 bases from V and 4 bases from J, with 9 bases in between. The CDR3 bases are TGTGCCAGCAGTTACCGAGGGTATTACGAGCAGTACTTC. It encodes CASSYRGYYEQYF.

This clonotype was seen at least ten times. The chain is built from TRBV9 and TRBJ2-5, with 11 bases aligning to TRBD2. This CDR3 region has 16 residues. With 5 bases clipped from V and 5 bases from J, the junction kept 11 bases outside the gene matches. Germline lookup yields CDR1 SGDLS and CDR2 YYNGEE. CDR3 amino acids: CASSEQTSGAGETQYF. For the CDR3, the DNA is TGTGCCAGCAGTGAACAGACTAGCGGGGCCGGGGAGACCCAGTACTTC.

The CDR3 region has the DNA TGTGCCACCAGCATACTGACAGGAGGAGATTCACCCCTCCACTTT. This sequence encodes CATSILTGGDSPLHF. The chain carries TRBV15 and TRBJ1-6; D perhaps matches TRBD1 (6 bases). V gave up 4 bases and J gave up 8 bases, with 15 bases separating them. Germline V gene lookup returns CDR1 LNHNV and CDR2 YYDKDF (reference sequence). The CDR3 is 15 amino acids.

This clonotype was found a few times. The rearrangement uses TRBV18 and TRBJ2-7; the match to TRBD1 covers 8 bases. Trimming took 2 bases from V and 0 from J; bases not matched to a gene: 3. CDR1 is KGHSH and CDR2 is LQKENI in the germline V gene. CDR3 length: 15 residues. The CDR3 is CASSPRTGSSYEQYF. DNA for the CDR3: TGTGCCAGCTCACCAAGGACAGGGAGCTCCTACGAGCAGTACTTC.

The rearrangement uses TRBV5-4 and TRBJ2-7; 7 bases agree with TRBD1. There are 14 residues in the CDR3. J gave up 2 bases and V 4 bases, and 6 bases lay outside the gene matches. Germline-derived CDR1 and CDR2 are SGHNT and YYREEE (reference sequence). The CDR3 here is CASSRGTETYEQYV. The DNA for the CDR3 is TGTGCCAGCAGCAGGGGGACAGAGACCTACGAGCAGTACGTC.

J is TRBJ1-2 and V is TRBV10-3; 9 bases are a match to TRBD1. The germline CDR1 and CDR2 sequences are ENHRY and SYGVKD. This CDR3 is 16 amino acids long. J was trimmed by 2 bases and V by 2 bases; bases with no gene match: 6. As DNA, the CDR3 is TGTGCCATCAGTGAGATGGACAGGGGAGACAACTATGGCTACACCTTC. This codes for CAISEMDRGDNYGYTF.

The chain joins TRBV18 to TRBJ1-5; D may be TRBD1 (6 bases). V was pared by 5 bases and J by 3 bases, with 11 bases between. This CDR3 contains 14 residues. Germline V CDR1 and CDR2: KGHSH, LQKENI. CDR3 sequence (DNA): TGTGCCAGCTCAGGGGGGGCCCTCAATCAGCCCCAGCATTTT. As protein: CASSGGALNQPQHF.

Ten or more counts support this clonotype. V usage is TRBV6-5 and J usage is TRBJ2-2; 7 nucleotides agree with TRBD1. Germline-derived CDR1 and CDR2 are MNHEY and SVGAGI. CDR3 length: 15 residues. The V segment lost 4 bases and the J segment 4 bases; nucleotides outside the gene matches: 6. The CDR3 nucleotides are TGTGCCAGCAGTTTCCCGACAGGGAGCACCGGGGAGCTGTTTTTT. It yields the protein CASSFPTGSTGELFF.

The chain recombines TRBV4-1 with TRBJ1-1, with 7 bases matching TRBD1. The germline gives CDR1 MGHRA, CDR2 YSYEKL. Unmatched junction bases numbered 5, after V lost 3 bases and J lost 1 base. The CDR3 sequence is 15 residues long. The CDR3: CASSQRTGENTEAFF. The CDR3 DNA is TGCGCCAGCAGCCAGAGGACAGGAGAGAACACTGAAGCTTTCTTT.

This clonotype appeared a few times. V usage is TRBV6-1 and J usage is TRBJ1-4; 9 bases line up with TRBD1. This CDR3 spans 16 amino acids. Germline trimming cut 0 bases from V and 4 bases from J; bases unmatched to any gene: 3. The germline gives CDR1 MNHNS, CDR2 SASEGT. The CDR3 sequence: CASSEASGQGNEKLFF. The CDR3 DNA reads TGTGCCAGCAGTGAAGCCTCGGGACAGGGTAATGAAAAACTGTTTTTT.

This clonotype showed up many times. The chain links TRBV20-1 to TRBJ2-5, with 8 bases that match TRBD2. Germline CDR1 is DFQATT and CDR2 is SNEGSKA (reference sequence). This CDR3 region has 15 residues. V shed 0 bases and J 0 bases; nucleotides not matched to a gene: 3. The CDR3 spells CSARELAVYQETQYF. In DNA, the CDR3 is TGCAGTGCTAGAGAACTAGCGGTGTACCAAGAGACCCAGTACTTC.

This clonotype was observed once. The genes are TRBV11-3 and TRBJ2-7, with 9 bases that match TRBD1. Germline assignment: CDR1 SGHNT and CDR2 YENEEA. The CDR3 sequence is 16 residues long. V trimming: 1 base; J trimming: 1 base; junction bases outside the gene matches: 5. CDR3 bases: TGTGCCAGCAGCTTAGGGACCGGGACAGGGTCCTACGAGCAGTACTTC. It translates to CASSLGTGTGSYEQYF. Together with reference TRBV11-3 and TRBJ2-7, the CDR3 gives the full variable domain: EAGVVQSPRYKIIEKKQPVAFWCNPISGHNTLYWYLQNLGQGPELLIRYENEEAVDDSQLPKDRFSAERLKGVDSTLKIQPAELGDSAVYLCASSLGTGTGSYEQYFGPGTRLTVT.